Listed here are 21 T cell receptor beta chains from one sample, sequenced in a study of T cells in Graves' hyperthyroidism and ophthalmopathy. Authors of the study amplified TCR beta CDR3 regions from RNA transcripts. In the first-round RT-PCR of the TCR CDR3, the HTBI primer set was used. One entry per CDR3 protein results from TCRdb running MiXCR on the multiplex PCR reads. Of approximately 380,000 distinct CDR3 sequences listed, roughly 19% are singletons. Specimen: blood. The receptors originated from a woman in her late teens or twenties with Graves' hyperthyroidism.

This clonotype was observed at least ten times. The chain uses TRBV20-1 and TRBJ1-1; 7 bases are a match to TRBD1. Germline CDR1 is DFQATT and CDR2 is SNEGSKA (reference sequence). J gave up 5 bases and V 0 bases, and 15 bases lay outside the gene matches. This CDR3 region has 17 residues. CDR3: CSAREEGAKSLGTEAFF. CDR3 coding DNA: TGCAGTGCTAGAGAAGAGGGGGCGAAATCGCTAGGGACTGAAGCTTTCTTT.

This clonotype was seen repeatedly, ten times or more. This chain joins TRBV12-3 or TRBV12-4 and TRBJ2-7, with TRBD1 identical over 8 bases. This CDR3 comprises 14 residues. With 6 bases clipped from V and 3 bases from J, the junction kept 7 bases outside the gene matches. The CDR3: CASSYRGLSYEQYF. DNA of the CDR3: TGTGCCAGCAGCTACAGGGGGTTAAGCTACGAGCAGTACTTC.

The chain uses TRBV11-2 and TRBJ2-7, with D tentatively TRBD1 (5 bases). The CDR3 is 16 residues long. Deletions cut 2 bases from V and 0 bases from J, with 14 bases between. Looked up from germline, CDR1 is SGHAT and CDR2 is FQNNGV. The CDR3 spells CASSLTGQPNSYEQYF. The DNA of the CDR3 is TGTGCCAGCAGCTTAACAGGTCAGCCAAACTCCTACGAGCAGTACTTC.

The chain has TRBV12-3 or TRBV12-4 and TRBJ1-2; maybe TRBD1 (6 bases). V dropped 9 bases and J dropped 8 bases, with 13 bases sitting between them. CDR3 length equals 11 residues. CDR3 sequence (DNA): TGTGCCAGTACAGGGACTATAGGCTACACCTTC. Residues: CASTGTIGYTF.

This clonotype has a handful of counts. In nucleotides, the CDR3 is TGCGCCAGCAGCCAAGATTATATGGGCGGCTATGGCTACACCTTC. Translation gives CASSQDYMGGYGYTF. This chain uses TRBV4-1 with TRBJ1-2; no clear D gene. The CDR3 covers 15 residues. V was cut by 0 bases and J by 4 bases, with 12 bases left in between. Germline CDR1 is MGHRA and CDR2 is YSYEKL.

This clonotype was recorded many times. J is TRBJ2-7 and V is TRBV4-2, with TRBD2 matching over 7 bases. Germline loops: CDR1 LGHNA, CDR2 YNFKEQ. Unmatched junction bases numbered 14, after V lost 4 bases and J lost 2 bases. The length of the CDR3 is 17 residues. The CDR3 DNA reads TGTGCCAGCAGCCCTATCGCGGGGGACCCTAGGGCCTACGAGCAGTACTTC. The encoded protein is CASSPIAGDPRAYEQYF.

In the case of this clonotype: One junction end does not reproduce the germline sequence, and a read error may be involved. The rearrangement uses TRBV2 and TRBJ2-7; D is unresolved. The CDR3 loop spans 13 amino acids. CDR1 and CDR2 (germline): SNHLY, FYNNEI. Here the CDR3 DNA reads TGTACCAGCAGCCTCTTAAATAGTTACGAGCAGTACTTC. Encoded protein: CTSSLLNSYEQYF.

This clonotype was found many times. The rearrangement links TRBV30 to TRBJ1-1; D is ambiguous. The V end was cut by 2 bases, the J end by 3 bases, with 7 bases between. Germline assignment: CDR1 GTSNPN and CDR2 SVGIG (reference sequence). CDR3 length: 12 residues. CDR3 protein: CAWSTVDTEAFF. CDR3 nucleotide sequence: TGTGCCTGGAGTACGGTGGACACTGAAGCTTTCTTT.

This clonotype was found many times. The chain employs TRBV19 and TRBJ1-5; D not certain. V gave up 7 bases and J gave up 1 base, with 14 bases separating them. Germline CDR1 reads LNHDA; CDR2 reads SQIVND (reference sequence). The CDR3 loop spans 15 amino acids. The CDR3 reads CASIASVGSNQPQHF. CDR3 nucleotides: TGTGCCAGTATCGCGTCCGTCGGGAGCAATCAGCCCCAGCATTTT.

This clonotype was observed a few times. The gene calls are TRBV5-1 and TRBJ1-3; D call uncertain. This CDR3 is 13 amino acids long. Germline-derived CDR1 and CDR2 are SGHRS and YFSETQ. Trimming stripped 3 bases from V and 6 bases from J, with 10 bases between. CDR3 region: CASSSGLANTIYF. The CDR3 bases are TGCGCCAGCAGCTCGGGTCTAGCAAACACCATATATTTT. Combining the CDR3 with reference TRBV5-1 and TRBJ1-3 gives the whole variable domain KAGVTQTPRYLIKTRGQQVTLSCSPISGHRSVSWYQQTPGQGLQFLFEYFSETQRNKGNFPGRFSGRQFSNSRSEMNVSTLELGDSALYLCASSSGLANTIYFGEGSWLTVV.

V is TRBV28 and J is TRBJ1-2; 9 bases agree with TRBD1. The ends lost 4 bases at V and 8 bases at J; junction bases unmatched: 8. Germline loops: CDR1 MDHEN, CDR2 SYDVKM. CDR3 length: 14 amino acids. In DNA, the CDR3 is TGTGCCAGCAGTTCTAATGACAGGGGGAGCGGCTACACCTTC. Protein product: CASSSNDRGSGYTF.

This clonotype was detected many times. This sequence joins TRBV15 and TRBJ2-2, with D tentatively TRBD1 (6 bases). Germline CDR1 is LNHNV and CDR2 is YYDKDF (reference sequence). The CDR3 contains 16 residues. V shed 0 bases and J shed 3 bases, with 11 bases lying between them. The CDR3 DNA follows: TGTGCCACCAGCAGAGATCGAGGGGGAGACACCGGGGAGCTGTTTTTT. Translating gives CATSRDRGGDTGELFF.

At least ten counts were recorded for this clonotype. The gene calls are TRBV2 and TRBJ1-4; weak D call: TRBD1 (5 bases). Trimming removed 7 bases at V and 3 bases at J, with 15 bases between. The CDR3 has 15 residues. CDR1 and CDR2 (germline): SNHLY, FYNNEI. The CDR3 sequence is CASNGGSAANEKLFF. CDR3 bases: TGTGCCAGCAACGGGGGATCAGCGGCTAATGAAAAACTGTTTTTT.

This clonotype was seen many times. J is TRBJ1-1 and V is TRBV6-5; 8 bases are shared with TRBD1. The CDR3 runs 15 residues. V dropped 5 bases and J dropped 3; count of bases not matched to a gene: 8. CDR1 is MNHEY and CDR2 is SVGAGI in the germline V gene. CDR3 protein: CASSPWTGQDTEAFF. In DNA, the CDR3 is TGTGCCAGCAGTCCTTGGACAGGGCAAGACACTGAAGCTTTCTTT.

This clonotype came up many times. The gene calls are TRBV6-1 and TRBJ2-7; TRBD2 might be the D (5 bases). CDR3 length equals 15 residues. V dropped 5 bases and J dropped 1 base, with 15 bases sitting between them. Germline-derived CDR1 and CDR2 are MNHNS and SASEGT. The CDR3 region has the DNA TGTGCCAGCAGTAAGGGTGAACTAGGGTCCTACGAGCAGTACTTC. Encoded protein: CASSKGELGSYEQYF.

There are a few counts of this clonotype. Since a much larger clone is just one base distant, this may be a read error. This chain joins TRBV6-1 and TRBJ1-1; D not resolved. This CDR3 contains 15 residues. The germline V gene encodes CDR1 MNHNS and CDR2 SASEGT. Here the CDR3 reads CASSRISRMNTEACF. CDR3 nucleotides: TGTGCCAGCAGCCGCATCTCCAGGATGAACACTGAAGCTTGCTTT.

This clonotype was detected only once. This chain connects TRBV12-3 or TRBV12-4 to TRBJ2-7, with 7 bases that match TRBD1. The CDR3 is made up of 15 amino acids. The J segment lost 6 bases and the V segment lost 1 base, leaving 9 bases of the junction unmatched. The CDR3 loop is CASSLVGTEAREQYF. The DNA for the CDR3 is TGTGCCAGCAGTTTAGTTGGGACAGAGGCCCGCGAGCAGTACTTC.

This clonotype came up many times. V gene TRBV6-5 combines with J gene TRBJ2-7; possibly TRBD2 for D (5 bases). This CDR3 region has 12 residues. Germline V gene sequence: CDR1 MNHEY, CDR2 SVGAGI. Trimming took off 8 bases at V and 3 bases at J, with 11 bases between the two ends. CDR3 loop: CASLYSVYEQYF. The CDR3 region has the DNA TGTGCCAGCCTGTATAGCGTCTACGAGCAGTACTTC.

Ten or more counts support this clonotype. This rearrangement joins TRBV25-1 to TRBJ2-7; 8 nucleotides agree with TRBD1. Germline V CDR1 and CDR2: MGHDK, SYGVNS. V was clipped by 8 bases and J by 2 bases; unmatched bases: 11. CDR3 length equals 15 residues. CDR3 in DNA: TGTGCCAGCCTTCTCTCGACAGGGGACCCCTACGAGCAGTACTTC. This codes for CASLLSTGDPYEQYF.

This clonotype was counted at least ten times. The chain couples TRBV27 to TRBJ1-2, with 8 bases aligning to TRBD1. The CDR3 has 13 amino acids. Germline V CDR1 and CDR2: MNHEY, SMNVEV (reference sequence). The ends lost 4 bases at V and 8 bases at J; junction bases unmatched: 6. CDR3 coding DNA: TGTGCCAGCAGTTCGACAGGGGATCGGGGCTACACCTTC. This translates into CASSSTGDRGYTF.

This clonotype has at least ten counts. V and J are TRBV20-1 and TRBJ2-5, with 13 bases fitting TRBD2. The ends lost 6 bases at V and 6 bases at J; junction bases unmatched: 10. CDR3 size: 15 residues. From germline, CDR1 is DFQATT and CDR2 SNEGSKA (reference sequence). The CDR3 sequence: CSAFLGLAGRQTQYF. The CDR3 DNA reads TGCAGTGCCTTTCTGGGACTAGCGGGGAGGCAGACCCAGTACTTC.